These 18 T cell receptor beta chains were all obtained from the same sample, sequenced in a study of cytomegalovirus exposure and HLA in healthy donors. The PCR contained 60 Vbeta and 13 Jbeta primers. The method was immunoSEQ multiplex PCR; TCRdb's version includes in-frame clones alone and lacks a portion of them. The listing records about 140,000 clones. Sample: PBMCs. These receptors all stem from a male donor in good health and CMV-seronegative.

This sequence joins TRBV5-4 and TRBJ1-1, with a possible D match to TRBD1 (5 bases). V was cut by 5 bases and J by 4 bases, with 12 bases left in between. The germline V gene has CDR1 SGHNT and CDR2 YYREEE (reference sequence). This CDR3 has 13 amino acids. The CDR3 loop reads CASRGGLGTEAFF. CDR3 nucleotide sequence: TGTGCCAGCAGGGGGGGGTTGGGCACTGAAGCTTTCTTT. Drawing the rest from reference TRBV5-4 and TRBJ1-1, the complete variable domain is ETGVTQSPTHLIKTRGQQVTLRCSSQSGHNTVSWYQQALGQGPQFIFQYYREEENGRGNFPPRFSGLQFPNYSSELNVNALELDDSALYLCASRGGLGTEAFFGQGTRLTVV.

V and J are TRBV6-5 and TRBJ1-1; D might be TRBD1 (5 bases). V was shortened by 2 bases and J by 4 bases, with 11 bases between the two germline ends. The CDR3 runs 14 residues. Germline lookup yields CDR1 MNHEY and CDR2 SVGAGI. As DNA, the CDR3 is TGTGCCAGCAGTTACACCAGGGAGGGCACTGAAGCTTTCTTT. Encoded protein: CASSYTREGTEAFF.

The rearrangement uses TRBV9 and TRBJ1-2; maybe TRBD1 (6 bases). The V gene lost 4 bases and the J gene lost 8 bases, with 21 bases spanning the gap. The length of the CDR3 is 15 residues. Germline-derived CDR1 and CDR2 are SGDLS and YYNGEE. This CDR3 reads CASSTTGGAEVGYTF. CDR3 sequence (DNA): TGTGCCAGCAGCACCACGGGGGGGGCGGAGGTAGGCTACACCTTC. Full variable domain (outside the CDR3, taken from reference TRBV9 and TRBJ1-2): DSGVTQTPKHLITATGQRVTLRCSPRSGDLSVYWYQQSLDQGLQFLIQYYNGEERAKGNILERFSAQQFPDLHSELNLSSLELGDSALYFCASSTTGGAEVGYTFGSGTRLTVV.

This chain joins TRBV19 and TRBJ1-1; D unclear. Germline assignment: CDR1 LNHDA and CDR2 SQIVND (reference sequence). The CDR3 is 11 residues long. V shed 7 bases and J shed 1 base, with 4 bases lying between them. The chain's CDR3 is CASTRNTEAFF. The CDR3 DNA sequence: TGTGCCAGTACGAGGAACACTGAAGCTTTCTTT. Complete variable domain (other parts from reference TRBV19 and TRBJ1-1): DGGITQSPKYLFRKEGQNVTLSCEQNLNHDAMYWYRQDPGQGLRLIYYSQIVNDFQKGDIAEGYSVSREKKESFPLTVTSAQKNPTAFYLCASTRNTEAFFGQGTRLTVV.

CDR3 sequence reads: CSVEGRSGYTF. DNA of the CDR3: TGCAGCGTTGAAGGCCGGAGCGGCTACACCTTC. The chain links TRBV29-1 to TRBJ1-2, with D uncertain. The V end was cut by 1 base, the J end by 8 bases, with 8 bases between. Per germline, CDR1 SQVTM and CDR2 ANQGSEA. CDR3 length: 11 residues.

The chain combines TRBV9 with TRBJ1-3, with a tentative D call TRBD1 (6 bases). The length of the CDR3 is 18 residues. The germline gives CDR1 SGDLS, CDR2 YYNGEE. V was trimmed by 0 bases and J by 0 bases, leaving 16 bases between them. The CDR3, as DNA: TGTGCCAGCAGCGTAGAGGGGGGGGGCGCGAGCTCTGGAAACACCATATATTTT. Translation: CASSVEGGGASSGNTIYF.

This chain joins TRBV14 and TRBJ1-6; D call uncertain. Trimming took off 3 bases at V and 12 bases at J, with 18 bases between the two ends. Germline CDR1 reads SGHDN; CDR2 reads FVKESK. CDR3 size: 15 residues. The CDR3 DNA follows: TGTGCCAGCAGCCAGACGGGAGGTAGTATTGGACCCCTCCACTTT. Translated, it gives CASSQTGGSIGPLHF.

The rearrangement uses TRBV6-6 and TRBJ1-2, with D possibly matching TRBD1 (6 bases). The CDR3 runs 14 residues. Germline CDR1 reads MNHNY; CDR2 reads SVGAGI (reference sequence). V was cut by 6 bases and J by 3 bases, with 14 bases left in between. The CDR3 here is CASRNPGQDYGYTF. The CDR3 nucleotides read TGTGCCAGCAGAAATCCGGGACAAGACTATGGCTACACCTTC.

The chain has TRBV5-1 and TRBJ1-1, with D unclear. V lost 1 base and J lost 4, with 17 bases in between. There are 16 residues in the CDR3. The V gene's germline CDR1 is SGHRS and CDR2 YFSETQ. The CDR3 sequence: CASSLLQAALSTEAFF. CDR3 sequence (DNA): TGCGCCAGCAGCTTGCTTCAGGCAGCCCTGAGCACTGAAGCTTTCTTT. The full variable domain, rest sourced from reference TRBV5-1 and TRBJ1-1, is KAGVTQTPRYLIKTRGQQVTLSCSPISGHRSVSWYQQTPGQGLQFLFEYFSETQRNKGNFPGRFSGRQFSNSRSEMNVSTLELGDSALYLCASSLLQAALSTEAFFGQGTRLTVV.

V and J are TRBV5-1 and TRBJ2-5; a possible D gene is TRBD2 (5 bases). The CDR3 is made up of 14 amino acids. The V gene lost 4 bases and the J gene lost 5 bases, with 15 bases spanning the gap. Germline CDR1 and CDR2: SGHRS and YFSETQ. The CDR3 DNA sequence: TGCGCCAGCAGCCCGGGCCGGGGAAGGGAGACCCAGTACTTC. This encodes CASSPGRGRETQYF. The whole variable domain, remainder taken from reference TRBV5-1 and TRBJ2-5, is KAGVTQTPRYLIKTRGQQVTLSCSPISGHRSVSWYQQTPGQGLQFLFEYFSETQRNKGNFPGRFSGRQFSNSRSEMNVSTLELGDSALYLCASSPGRGRETQYFGPGTRLLVL.

The chain carries TRBV7-2 and TRBJ2-7; the D gene is possibly TRBD2 (5 bases). Germline CDR1 and CDR2: SGHTA and FQGNSA. The V end lost 5 bases, the J end lost 3 bases, and 14 bases lay between the germline ends. This CDR3 is built from 14 residues. As DNA, the CDR3 is TGTGCCAGCAGCCTTGCGGACGGGATCTACGAGCAGTACTTC. Its protein product is CASSLADGIYEQYF.

V gene TRBV5-1 combines with J gene TRBJ2-6; the match to TRBD1 covers 9 bases. V shed 2 bases, J shed 2 bases, and the junction held 11 bases outside the gene matches. The CDR3 loop spans 19 amino acids. The germline CDR1 and CDR2 sequences are SGHRS and YFSETQ. This CDR3 reads CASSFTGTGNLPGANVLTF. CDR3 coding DNA: TGCGCCAGCAGCTTTACCGGGACAGGGAACCTTCCTGGGGCCAACGTCCTGACTTTC.

The chain employs TRBV2 and TRBJ2-7, with 7 positions matching TRBD2. CDR1 is SNHLY, CDR2 FYNNEI, per germline. Unmatched junction bases numbered 15, after V lost 10 bases and J lost 0 bases. The CDR3 extends over 16 amino acids. The CDR3 region is CANAHGSRGSSYEQYF. CDR3 coding DNA: TGTGCCAACGCACACGGATCTCGCGGGAGCTCCTACGAGCAGTACTTC.

The chain recombines TRBV7-9 with TRBJ1-6; weak D call: TRBD1 (5 bases). The V end lost 5 bases, the J end lost 7 bases, and 15 bases lay between the germline ends. In germline, CDR1 is SEHNR, CDR2 FQNEAQ (reference sequence). The CDR3 sequence is 15 residues long. CDR3 loop: CASSQTDSLNSPLHF. CDR3 DNA sequence: TGTGCCAGCAGCCAGACAGATTCTCTCAATTCACCCCTCCACTTT.

The chain is built from TRBV6-1 and TRBJ2-3; TRBD2 matches 10 bases. V was pared by 2 bases and J by 4 bases, with 24 bases of the junction left unmatched. The CDR3 spans 22 residues. Germline V CDR1 and CDR2: MNHNS, SASEGT. CDR3 amino acids: CASSEPEAEREGRGHTADTQYF. For the CDR3, the DNA is TGTGCCAGCAGTGAACCGGAGGCGGAGCGGGAGGGTCGGGGACATACCGCAGATACGCAGTATTTT.

The genes are TRBV15 and TRBJ2-7; D is possibly TRBD2 (6 bases). CDR3 length: 15 residues. Germline CDR1 is LNHNV and CDR2 is YYDKDF (reference sequence). Trimming left V 3 bases short and J 3 bases short, with 15 bases between. CDR3 in amino acids: CATSSSSGANYEQYF. CDR3 DNA sequence: TGTGCCACCAGCAGTTCCTCGGGAGCAAACTACGAGCAGTACTTC.

This CDR3 reads CASSLGQTEAFF. The CDR3 coding sequence is TGTGCCAGCAGCTTGGGCCAGACTGAAGCTTTCTTT. The V and J genes are TRBV5-6 and TRBJ1-1; no clear D. CDR1 is SGHDT and CDR2 is YYEEEE in the germline V gene. There are 12 residues in the CDR3. Deletions cut 0 bases from V and 5 bases from J, with 5 bases between.

V and J are TRBV7-9 and TRBJ2-2, with 9 nucleotides matching TRBD2. This CDR3 has 18 amino acids. Trimming cost V 1 base and J 1 base; bases outside gene matches: 7. Per germline, CDR1 SEHNR and CDR2 FQNEAQ (reference sequence). The chain's CDR3 is CASSLGVAGALNTGELFF. Written as DNA, the CDR3 is TGTGCCAGCAGCTTAGGGGTAGCGGGGGCTTTGAACACCGGGGAGCTGTTTTTT.